Each of the 12 T cell receptor beta chains below was sequenced from the same sample in a study of Ad26.COV2.S vaccination and SARS-CoV-2 variants. This table comes from immunoSEQ multiplex PCR, and its TCRdb copy is limited to in-frame clones, with some not included. The sample has around 350,000 clones; 70% to 90% are singletons. Treatment in this sample: around 19 received Ad26.COV2.S at low or high dose, single or two shots; about 5 received placebo; per-sample allocation not given. Vaccine and placebo recipients were sampled on day 63 after the first injection. Specimen: peripheral blood, collected in a trial of Ad26.COV2.S vaccine versus placebo. The receptors come from a person aged 18 to 59 who received the Ad26.COV2.S COVID-19 vaccine or a placebo.

This clone was observed a handful of times. V gene TRBV18 combines with J gene TRBJ2-2; TRBD2 matches at 12 bases. Germline values: CDR1 KGHSH, CDR2 LQKENI. V lost 2 bases, J lost 6 bases, and 4 bases stayed unmatched. The CDR3 covers 16 residues. In nucleotides, the CDR3 is TGTGCCAGCTCACCATGGGGGACTAGCGGGCCCGGGGAGCTGTTTTTT. It yields the protein CASSPWGTSGPGELFF.

The gene calls are TRBV19 and TRBJ2-1; no clear D gene. Germline CDR1 LNHDA, CDR2 SQIVND (reference sequence). The CDR3 spans 17 residues. The germline V and J ends were trimmed by 3 bases and 1 base, with 16 bases remaining between them. CDR3 nucleotide sequence: TGTGCCAGTAGTATGGGGTCGTGGAAGGGATCCTACAATGAGCAGTTCTTC. It translates to CASSMGSWKGSYNEQFF.

The V and J genes are TRBV6-6 and TRBJ2-1; 9 bases are a match to TRBD2. The V gene's germline CDR1 is MNHNY and CDR2 SVGAGI (reference sequence). This CDR3 contains 14 residues. J gave up 6 bases and V 2 bases, and 2 bases lay outside the gene matches. The CDR3 is CASSYLTSGNEQFF. The DNA for the CDR3 is TGTGCCAGCAGTTACCTGACTAGCGGCAATGAGCAGTTCTTC.

This clone was counted once. CDR3 sequence (DNA): TGTGCCAGCTCACCACTCGGCGGGGGCTCCTACGAGCAGTACTTC. This translates into CASSPLGGGSYEQYF. The genes are TRBV18 and TRBJ2-7; TRBD2 matches 7 bases. Trimming took 1 base from V and 0 from J; bases not matched to a gene: 3. Germline V gene data show CDR1 as KGHSH and CDR2 as LQKENI. The CDR3 has 15 residues. Variable domain in full (rest from reference TRBV18 and TRBJ2-7): NAGVMQNPRHLVRRRGQEARLRCSPMKGHSHVYWYRQLPEEGLKFMVYLQKENIIDESGMPKERFSAEFPKEGPSILRIQQVVRGDSAAYFCASSPLGGGSYEQYFGPGTRLTVT.

The V gene is TRBV6-4, the J gene TRBJ2-1, with a tentative D call TRBD2 (6 bases). V was trimmed by 5 bases and J by 6 bases, leaving 11 bases between them. This CDR3 is built from 13 residues. Germline-derived CDR1 and CDR2 are MRHNA and SNTAGT. This chain's CDR3 is CASSTVGGNEQFF. CDR3 DNA sequence: TGTGCCAGCAGTACGGTCGGGGGCAATGAGCAGTTCTTC.

V is TRBV7-2 and J is TRBJ2-1; the match to TRBD2 covers 10 bases. CDR1 and CDR2 from the germline V gene are SGHTA and FQGNSA. V lost 2 bases and J lost 7; bases outside the gene matches: 8. This CDR3 spans 16 amino acids. DNA of the CDR3: TGTGCCAGCAGCTTACAAAGCGGGGGGGCATTTAATGAGCAGTTCTTC. Protein sequence: CASSLQSGGAFNEQFF.

This clone was observed a handful of times. The V gene is TRBV27, the J gene TRBJ2-2, with 11 positions matching TRBD2. Trimming at V came to 0 bases and at J to 3 bases, leaving 18 bases not matched to a gene. From germline, CDR1 is MNHEY and CDR2 SMNVEV (reference sequence). This CDR3 region has 22 residues. The CDR3 is CASSLSFGWASGGSGDTGELFF. The CDR3 DNA reads as TGTGCCAGCAGTTTATCTTTCGGATGGGCTAGCGGGGGGTCCGGGGACACCGGGGAGCTGTTTTTT.

V and J are TRBV11-2 and TRBJ1-1; possible D gene TRBD1, 6 bases. The CDR3 loop spans 13 amino acids. The germline V gene has CDR1 SGHAT and CDR2 FQNNGV. The germline V and J ends were trimmed by 3 bases and 5 bases, with 10 bases remaining between them. The CDR3 loop is CASSFRGHTEAFF. For the CDR3, the DNA is TGTGCCAGCAGCTTCCGGGGGCATACTGAAGCTTTCTTT.

V and J are TRBV11-2 and TRBJ1-3, with D possibly matching TRBD1 (5 bases). V lost 5 bases to trimming and J lost 0 bases, with 17 bases between them. The germline V gene encodes CDR1 SGHAT and CDR2 FQNNGV. This CDR3 spans 17 amino acids. The CDR3 here is CASSPRKGRGSGNTIYF. Written as DNA, the CDR3 is TGTGCCAGCAGCCCACGCAAAGGGAGGGGCTCTGGAAACACCATATATTTT. The full variable domain, with the rest looked up from reference TRBV11-2 and TRBJ1-3, is EAGVAQSPRYKIIEKRQSVAFWCNPISGHATLYWYQQILGQGPKLLIQFQNNGVVDDSQLPKDRFSAERLKGVDSTLKIQPAKLEDSAVYLCASSPRKGRGSGNTIYFGEGSWLTVV.

The rearrangement links TRBV18 to TRBJ1-2; 7 bases are a match to TRBD1. With V trimmed by 2 bases and J by 6 bases, 15 bases remained unmatched. CDR1 KGHSH and CDR2 LQKENI come from the germline V gene. The CDR3 runs to 17 residues. Written as DNA, the CDR3 is TGTGCCAGCTCACCAAAATGGGCAGGGGGGCACTCCAATGGCTACACCTTC. Residues: CASSPKWAGGHSNGYTF.

CDR3 DNA: TGTGCCAGCAGTTTTAGTGGGGCAGGGGAAGAGACCCAGTACTTC. It encodes CASSFSGAGEETQYF. V is TRBV27 and J is TRBJ2-5, with a tentative D call TRBD1 (6 bases). The CDR3 sequence is 15 residues long. The V and J ends lost 3 bases and 3 bases respectively, with 14 bases between them. Germline CDR1 reads MNHEY; CDR2 reads SMNVEV (reference sequence).

The chain is built from TRBV2 and TRBJ2-4; tentative D call: TRBD1 (7 bases). Germline V lookup: CDR1 SNHLY, CDR2 FYNNEI. The CDR3 totals 15 residues. Trimming cost V 6 bases and J 6 bases, with 18 bases left between them. CDR3 sequence: CASRGPDRRGNIQYF. The DNA of the CDR3 is TGTGCCAGCAGGGGACCGGACAGGAGGGGAAACATTCAGTACTTC.